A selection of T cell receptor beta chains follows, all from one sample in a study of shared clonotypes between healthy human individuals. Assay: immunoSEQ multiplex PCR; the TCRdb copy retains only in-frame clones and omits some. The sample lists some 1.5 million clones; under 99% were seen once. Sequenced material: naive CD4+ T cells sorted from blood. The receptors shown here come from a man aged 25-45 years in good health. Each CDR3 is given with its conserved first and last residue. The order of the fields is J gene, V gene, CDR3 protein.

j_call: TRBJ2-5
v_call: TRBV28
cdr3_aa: CASSLDGGQGGTQYF

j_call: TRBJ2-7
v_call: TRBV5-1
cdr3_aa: CASSLGGSGSYEQYF

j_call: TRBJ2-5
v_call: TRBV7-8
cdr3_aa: CASSPPRLAGAETQYF

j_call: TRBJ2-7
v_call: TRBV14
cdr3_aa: CASSQVGGRYEQYF

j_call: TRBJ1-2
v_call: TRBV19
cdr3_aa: CASSIKEASGVYGYTF

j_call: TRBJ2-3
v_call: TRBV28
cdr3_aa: CASSFDRGSTQYF

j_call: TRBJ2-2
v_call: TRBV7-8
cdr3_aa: CASSPDRGTGELFF

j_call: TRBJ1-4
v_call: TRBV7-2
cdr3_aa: CASSLGTGNEKLFF

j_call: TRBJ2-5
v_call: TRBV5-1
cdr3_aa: CASSFSGGVETQYF

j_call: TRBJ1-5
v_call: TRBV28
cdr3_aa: CASRSGSQPQHF

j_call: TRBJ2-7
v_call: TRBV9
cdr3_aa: CASSPYGGTQILSSYEQYF

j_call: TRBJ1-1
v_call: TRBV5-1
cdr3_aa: CASSLEEDTEAFF

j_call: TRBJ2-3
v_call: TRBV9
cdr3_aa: CASSVLAGGGTDTQYF

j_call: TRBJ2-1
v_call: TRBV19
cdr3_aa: CASRGTGNLRGYNEQFF

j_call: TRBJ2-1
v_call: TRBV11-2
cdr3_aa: CASSRLRISVNEQFF

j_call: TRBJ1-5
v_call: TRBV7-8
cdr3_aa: CASSPRADGGLRPQHF

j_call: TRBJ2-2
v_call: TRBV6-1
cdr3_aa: CASSAYSRNTGELFF

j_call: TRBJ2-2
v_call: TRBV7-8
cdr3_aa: CASSQGLGNTGELFF

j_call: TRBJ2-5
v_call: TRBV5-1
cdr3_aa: CASSFTQETQYF

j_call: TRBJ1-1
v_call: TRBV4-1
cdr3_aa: CASSRNQGNTEAFF

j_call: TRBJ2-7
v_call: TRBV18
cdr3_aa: CASSPYRDSYEQYF

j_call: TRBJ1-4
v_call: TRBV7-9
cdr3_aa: CASSPTGTMNEKLFF

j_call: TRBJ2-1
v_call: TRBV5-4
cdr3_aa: CASSPLAGSSDYKQFF

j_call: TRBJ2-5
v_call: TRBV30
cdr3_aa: CAWRGAKTQYF

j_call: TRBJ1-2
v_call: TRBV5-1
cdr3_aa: CASSFRGSYGYTF

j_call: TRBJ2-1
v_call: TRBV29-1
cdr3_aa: CSGQDRGRYNEQFF

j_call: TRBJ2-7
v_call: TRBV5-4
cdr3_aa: CASSLGGLAGQEQYF

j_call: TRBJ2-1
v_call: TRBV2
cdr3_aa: CASGRAHYNEQFF

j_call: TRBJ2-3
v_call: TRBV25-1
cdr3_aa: CASGTPPGDTQYF

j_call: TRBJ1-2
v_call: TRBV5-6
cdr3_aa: CASSLPRVSYGYTF

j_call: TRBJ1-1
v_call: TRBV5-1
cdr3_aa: CASSLASNTEAFF

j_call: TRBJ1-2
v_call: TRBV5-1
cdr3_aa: CASIDADGTYGYTF

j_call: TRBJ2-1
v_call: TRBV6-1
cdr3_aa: CASWRGLNEQFF

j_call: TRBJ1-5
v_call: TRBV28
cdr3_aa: CASSFSTGWPQHF

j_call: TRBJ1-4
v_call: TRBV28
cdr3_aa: CASRLLNEKLFF

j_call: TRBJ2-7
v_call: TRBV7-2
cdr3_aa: CASSQTPTGYEQYF

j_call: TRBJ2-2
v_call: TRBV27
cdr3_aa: CASLSGTSGATGELFF

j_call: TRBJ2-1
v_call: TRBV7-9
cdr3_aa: CASSSGFSGKGNEQFF

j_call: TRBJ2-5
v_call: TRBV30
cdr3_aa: CAWKQETQYF

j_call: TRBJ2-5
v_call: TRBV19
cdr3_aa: CASSTPGQSPGKRETQYF

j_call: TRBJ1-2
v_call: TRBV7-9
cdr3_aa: CASSLSRGPIGYTF

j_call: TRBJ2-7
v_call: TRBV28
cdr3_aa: CASSRPLGHEQYF

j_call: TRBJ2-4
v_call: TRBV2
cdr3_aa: CASRYREAKNIQYF

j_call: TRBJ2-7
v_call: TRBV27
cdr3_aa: CASSLSGGSYEQYF

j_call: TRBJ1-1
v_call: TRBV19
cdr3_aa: CASSTGTGGKVRTEAFF

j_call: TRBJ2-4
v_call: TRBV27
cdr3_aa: CASSFLNIQYF

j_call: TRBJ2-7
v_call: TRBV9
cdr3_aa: CASSPRTSGTYEQYF

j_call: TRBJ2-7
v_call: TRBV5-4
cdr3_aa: CASSSVGTYEQYF

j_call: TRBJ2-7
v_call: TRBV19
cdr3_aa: CASSREGEQYF